This T cell receptor beta chain is from a study of T cell clonality in common variable immunodeficiency. Germline loops: CDR1 SNHLY, CDR2 FYNNEI. The CDR3 length is 17 residues. On this clone itself: The read terminates 3 residues ahead of where the CDR3 ends, so the germline J gene completes it.

Clones were sequenced by immunoSEQ multiplex PCR, and TCRdb holds only the in-frame ones, with some missing. The table lists some 52,000 clones, with no singletons. The sample consisted of peripheral blood mononuclear cells. The TCR was taken from a person aged 18 to 75 in good health. The chain joins TRBV2 to TRBJ2-2; D remains unclear. CDR3 DNA, as far as it was read: TGTGCCAGCAGTGAAAGCGTAATCGTTCTTACGAATGAAAAG. This gives the protein CASSESVIVLTNEK. The CDR3 in full is CASSESVIVLTNEKLFF.